The rows below give T cell receptor beta chains drawn from one sample of a study of T-cell reconstitution after alpha-beta-depleted transplantation in children. In TCRdb, the PCR reads were re-called with MiXCR into one record per CDR3 protein. The sample contains about 98,000 distinct CDR3 sequences, under 7% of which appear only once. The source material was PBMCs, mostly from graft donor cells, sampled 60 days after TCRalphabeta/CD19-depleted stem cell transplant. These receptors originate from a female patient aged 2 to 10 who had a stem cell transplant for Fanconi anemia, so the T cells may come from the graft donor. The CDR3 runs from the conserved cysteine through the conserved F or W. Some rows have no size entry. The others give once, few or many, or a class for an expanded clone.

CSVVWTGETQYF | TRBJ2-5 | many | TRBV29-1
CASSLGPGHGYTF | TRBJ1-2 | - | TRBV7-6
CASSQAMNEQFF | TRBJ2-1 | many | TRBV3-1
CASSPGLASSYEQYF | TRBJ2-7 | many | TRBV18
CSARPPSGFTDTQYF | TRBJ2-3 | - | TRBV20-1
CASSRKDRATGELFF | TRBJ2-2 | few | TRBV18
CASSWVGLAGGSNEQFF | TRBJ2-1 | - | TRBV5-1
CASSQASGWLYNEQFF | TRBJ2-1 | many | TRBV3-1
CASSLGVTGTAYGYTF | TRBJ1-2 | few | TRBV7-9
CAWSPTLDTQYF | TRBJ2-3 | many | TRBV30
CASPRRISGSLQETQYF | TRBJ2-5 | many | TRBV28
CASSLVSRATGELFF | TRBJ2-2 | few | TRBV7-9
CASSAIKGAYTEAFF | TRBJ1-1 | many | TRBV28
CASRDRSNQPQHF | TRBJ1-5 | many | TRBV19
CASSPGTNTEAFF | TRBJ1-1 | many | TRBV18
CASSQAAGGRYEQYF | TRBJ2-7 | many | TRBV4-2
CASSPRRLASSYNEQFF | TRBJ2-1 | many | TRBV12-3/TRBV12-4
CASTPGRRTTLSTDTQYF | TRBJ2-3 | few | TRBV6-1
CASSLRKGRESPPSTDTQYF | TRBJ2-3 | many | TRBV7-3
CASSFFGSYTGELFF | TRBJ2-2 | many | TRBV12-3/TRBV12-4
CSARGSGGRTGQETQYF | TRBJ2-5 | few | TRBV20-1
CSRRDFATDTQYF | TRBJ2-3 | many | TRBV20-1
CASSDTGLYEQYF | TRBJ2-7 | - | TRBV2
CASSPPTGPEQYF | TRBJ2-7 | few | TRBV18
CASSQNGEETQYF | TRBJ2-5 | many | TRBV12-3/TRBV12-4
CSAGDSYEQYF | TRBJ2-7 | few | TRBV20-1
CASGTGMNTEAFF | TRBJ1-1 | - | TRBV28
CASSFHRDRVGGYTF | TRBJ1-2 | few | TRBV7-8
CASSEYGRDTEAFF | TRBJ1-1 | few | TRBV25-1
CASSESPPDRGQETQYF | TRBJ2-5 | few | TRBV2
CAISQDNEQFF | TRBJ2-1 | many | TRBV10-3
CASSSEETQYF | TRBJ2-5 | many | TRBV7-8
CASRGLAASYNEQFF | TRBJ2-1 | few | TRBV2
CASSGKQNQPQHF | TRBJ1-5 | few | TRBV10-2
CASSQGGQGNEQYF | TRBJ2-7 | - | TRBV4-1
CASRRRIYEQYF | TRBJ2-7 | many | TRBV28
CASSHGLAAYNEQFF | TRBJ2-1 | many | TRBV7-2
CASSQDQGVWTGELFF | TRBJ2-2 | many | TRBV3-1
CSARDLLAGTELPDTQYF | TRBJ2-3 | - | TRBV20-1
CSAREGWGNQPQHF | TRBJ1-5 | few | TRBV20-1
CASSPTTKLAAGAYEQYF | TRBJ2-7 | many | TRBV18
CASSLGWRQHNEQFF | TRBJ2-1 | - | TRBV5-4
CASRRDITYEQYF | TRBJ2-7 | many | TRBV5-1
CASSQDEYGLATTEQFF | TRBJ2-1 | many | TRBV3-1
CASSRKGLAGAVVETQYF | TRBJ2-5 | many | TRBV3-1
CASSSNPPSSGNTIYF | TRBJ1-3 | - | TRBV7-2
CASRPSGYTDTQYF | TRBJ2-3 | many | TRBV6-2/TRBV6-3
CASGPAEPLGQPQHF | TRBJ1-5 | many | TRBV12-3/TRBV12-4
CASSLIATTRYNEQFF | TRBJ2-1 | few | TRBV12-3/TRBV12-4
CSAGGAGGPVGTDTQYF | TRBJ2-3 | few | TRBV20-1
CASSLVRGNTEAFF | TRBJ1-1 | - | TRBV5-1
CASSHSSLAEQYF | TRBJ2-7 | many | TRBV3-1
CASSRVGQGGMTGELFF | TRBJ2-2 | few | TRBV6-1